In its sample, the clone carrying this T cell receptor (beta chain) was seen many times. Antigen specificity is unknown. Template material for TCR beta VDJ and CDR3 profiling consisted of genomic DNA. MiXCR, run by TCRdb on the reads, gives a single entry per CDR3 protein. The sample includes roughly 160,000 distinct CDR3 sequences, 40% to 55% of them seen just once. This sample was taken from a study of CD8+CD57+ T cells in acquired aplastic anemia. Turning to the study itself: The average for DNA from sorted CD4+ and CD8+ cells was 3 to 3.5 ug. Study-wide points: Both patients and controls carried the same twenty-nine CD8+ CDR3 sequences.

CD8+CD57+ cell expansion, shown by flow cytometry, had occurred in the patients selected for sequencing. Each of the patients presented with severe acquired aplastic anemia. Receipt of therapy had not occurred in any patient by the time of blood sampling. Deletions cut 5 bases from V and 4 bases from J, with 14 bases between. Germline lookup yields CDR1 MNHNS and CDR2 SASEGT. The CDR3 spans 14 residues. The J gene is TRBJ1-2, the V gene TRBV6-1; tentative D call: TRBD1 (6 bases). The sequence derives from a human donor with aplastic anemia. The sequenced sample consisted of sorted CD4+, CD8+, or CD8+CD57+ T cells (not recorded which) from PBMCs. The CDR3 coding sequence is TGTGCCAGCAGTAAAGACCGGGGGCCCTATGGCTACACCTTC. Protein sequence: CASSKDRGPYGYTF.